This entry is about one TCR beta chain. These data are taken from a study of Tregs in tolerant kidney transplant recipients. Unstimulated regulatory T cells (CD4+CD25+CD127-), CD4+CD25- non-regulatory cells, CD4 and CD8 cells were FACS-sorted from thawed PBMCs. The CDR3 is 18 amino acids. Germline CDR1 is SGHRS and CDR2 is YFSETQ. The V and J ends lost 0 bases and 2 bases respectively, with 20 bases between them. Sequencing was performed with immunoSEQ multiplex PCR; in TCRdb, only in-frame clones are kept and a portion is missing. The sample includes about 240,000 clones, approximately 84% seen only once; the top ten take about 0.64%.

The origin of this receptor is a human donor in good health. The source material was CD4+ T cells from blood. The rearrangement links TRBV5-1 to TRBJ2-5; a possible D gene is TRBD2 (6 bases). This CDR3 is CASSLVPRSLAPQETQYF. The CDR3 DNA is TGCGCCAGCAGCTTGGTCCCAAGAAGCCTAGCGCCTCAAGAGACCCAGTACTTC.